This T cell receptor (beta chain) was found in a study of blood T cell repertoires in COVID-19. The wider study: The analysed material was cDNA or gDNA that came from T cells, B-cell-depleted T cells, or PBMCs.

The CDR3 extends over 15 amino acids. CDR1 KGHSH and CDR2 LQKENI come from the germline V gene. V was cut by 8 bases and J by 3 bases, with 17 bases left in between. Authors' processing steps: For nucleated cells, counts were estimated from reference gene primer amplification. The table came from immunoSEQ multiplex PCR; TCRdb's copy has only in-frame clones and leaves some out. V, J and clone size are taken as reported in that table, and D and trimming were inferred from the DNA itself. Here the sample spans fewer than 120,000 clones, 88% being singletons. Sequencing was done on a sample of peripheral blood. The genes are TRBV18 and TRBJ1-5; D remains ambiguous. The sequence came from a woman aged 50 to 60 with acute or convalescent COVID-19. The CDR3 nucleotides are TGTGCCAGCCGCATGGGGAGGGAGTTCAATCAGCCCCAGCATTTT. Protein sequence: CASRMGREFNQPQHF.